This T cell receptor beta chain comes out of a study of technical replicates of blood from a few donors. The CDR3 totals 14 residues. Per germline, CDR1 MNHNS and CDR2 SASEGT. V was cut by 6 bases and J by 0 bases, with 11 bases left in between. Generated by immunoSEQ multiplex PCR, the TCRdb table keeps only in-frame clones and is missing some. The sample consists of over 45,000 clones, 80% to 95% of them appearing once. The chain is built from TRBV6-1 and TRBJ1-1; tentative D call: TRBD1 (5 bases). The source of this sequence is a human donor in good health. Some clones in this sample may be carry-over from other donors' samples. Sequencing input: PBMCs. The CDR3 loop is CASRYTGLNTEAFF. For the CDR3, the DNA is TGTGCCAGCAGGTACACAGGACTGAACACTGAAGCTTTCTTT.